The 8 T cell receptor beta chains below come from one sample, sequenced in a study of cytomegalovirus exposure and HLA in healthy donors. 60 Vbeta and 13 Jbeta primers were used in PCR. Assay: immunoSEQ multiplex PCR; the TCRdb copy retains only in-frame clones and omits some. The data hold 120,000 to 150,000 clones, with about 80% observed a single time. The source material was PBMCs. These TCRs come from a male donor in good health and CMV-seropositive.

The CDR3 loop reads CASSLATTSDGTGELFF. CDR3 nucleotides: TGCGCCAGCAGCTTGGCCACTACTAGCGACGGCACCGGGGAGCTGTTTTTT. The chain joins TRBV5-1 to TRBJ2-2; 7 nucleotides agree with TRBD2. With V trimmed by 0 bases and J by 4 bases, 9 bases remained unmatched. The length of the CDR3 is 17 residues. Germline assignment: CDR1 SGHRS and CDR2 YFSETQ.

J is TRBJ2-3 and V is TRBV7-3; tentative D call: TRBD2 (7 bases). The V end was cut by 5 bases, the J end by 6 bases, with 18 bases between. CDR1 and CDR2 (germline): SGHTA, FQGTGA. This CDR3 has 15 residues. In DNA form, the CDR3 reads TGTGCCAGCAGCGGGGGGGCAGGGAGCAAGGATACGCAGTATTTT. Its translation is CASSGGAGSKDTQYF. Drawing the rest from reference TRBV7-3 and TRBJ2-3, the complete variable domain is GAGVSQTPSNKVTEKGKYVELRCDPISGHTALYWYRQSLGQGPEFLIYFQGTGAADDSGLPNDRFFAVRPEGSVSTLKIQRTERGDSAVYLCASSGGAGSKDTQYFGPGTRLTVL.

In its sample, this clone was seen a few times. The V gene is TRBV10-3, the J gene TRBJ2-5; 7 bases agree with TRBD2. The length of the CDR3 is 13 residues. Germline trimming cut 6 bases from V and 4 bases from J; bases unmatched to any gene: 5. The germline gives CDR1 ENHRY, CDR2 SYGVKD. CDR3 in amino acids: CAIRSRESETQYF. The DNA for the CDR3 is TGTGCCATCAGATCGCGGGAGTCAGAGACCCAGTACTTC.

The rearrangement uses TRBV5-1 and TRBJ2-7; 10 nucleotides align to TRBD1. Germline lookup yields CDR1 SGHRS and CDR2 YFSETQ. V shed 1 base and J 3 bases; nucleotides not matched to a gene: 10. The length of the CDR3 is 17 residues. As DNA, the CDR3 is TGCGCCAGCAGCTTGTTGGGACAGGGGCCCCTAGGCTACGAGCAGTACTTC. Protein sequence: CASSLLGQGPLGYEQYF.

V and J are TRBV7-9 and TRBJ2-3, with 7 bases that match TRBD2. The CDR3 covers 16 residues. The trim removed 2 bases at V and 2 bases at J, leaving 7 bases unmatched. The germline CDR1 and CDR2 sequences are SEHNR and FQNEAQ (reference sequence). The CDR3 nucleotides read TGTGCCAGCAGCTTAAATAGAAGACTAGCCACAGATACGCAGTATTTT. This translates into CASSLNRRLATDTQYF.

The V call is TRBV2, the J call TRBJ1-4; D is uncertain. V was cut by 8 bases and J by 0 bases, with 10 bases left in between. This CDR3 is built from 14 residues. Germline loops: CDR1 SNHLY, CDR2 FYNNEI. The CDR3, as DNA: TGTGCCAGCTCCTCGGGAGCAACTAATGAAAAACTGTTTTTT. It codes for CASSSGATNEKLFF. The full variable domain, in which reference TRBV2 and TRBJ1-4 provide the parts outside the CDR3, is EPEVTQTPSHQVTQMGQEVILRCVPISNHLYFYWYRQILGQKVEFLVSFYNNEISEKSEIFDDQFSVERPDGSNFTLKIRSTKLEDSAMYFCASSSGATNEKLFFGSGTQLSVL.

This clone appeared a few times. The CDR3 is CASSLQDSNQPQHF. The CDR3 nucleotides read TGTGCCAGCAGCTTACAGGATAGCAATCAGCCCCAGCATTTT. The rearrangement uses TRBV6-1 and TRBJ1-5; a weak D match, TRBD1 (5 bases). The CDR3 has 14 residues. Germline lookup yields CDR1 MNHNS and CDR2 SASEGT. Trimming took 6 bases from V and 0 from J, leaving 9 bases between them.

The genes are TRBV7-9 and TRBJ2-5; a weak D match, TRBD1 (7 bases). The J call may be in error: the DNA end matches TRBJ2-7 better. The CDR3 has 18 residues. Germline CDR1 SEHNR, CDR2 FQNEAQ (reference sequence). CDR3 loop: CASSSTLIGQEGSYEQYF. The CDR3 bases are TGTGCCAGCAGCTCGACCTTAATTGGACAGGAGGGCTCCTACGAGCAGTACTTC.